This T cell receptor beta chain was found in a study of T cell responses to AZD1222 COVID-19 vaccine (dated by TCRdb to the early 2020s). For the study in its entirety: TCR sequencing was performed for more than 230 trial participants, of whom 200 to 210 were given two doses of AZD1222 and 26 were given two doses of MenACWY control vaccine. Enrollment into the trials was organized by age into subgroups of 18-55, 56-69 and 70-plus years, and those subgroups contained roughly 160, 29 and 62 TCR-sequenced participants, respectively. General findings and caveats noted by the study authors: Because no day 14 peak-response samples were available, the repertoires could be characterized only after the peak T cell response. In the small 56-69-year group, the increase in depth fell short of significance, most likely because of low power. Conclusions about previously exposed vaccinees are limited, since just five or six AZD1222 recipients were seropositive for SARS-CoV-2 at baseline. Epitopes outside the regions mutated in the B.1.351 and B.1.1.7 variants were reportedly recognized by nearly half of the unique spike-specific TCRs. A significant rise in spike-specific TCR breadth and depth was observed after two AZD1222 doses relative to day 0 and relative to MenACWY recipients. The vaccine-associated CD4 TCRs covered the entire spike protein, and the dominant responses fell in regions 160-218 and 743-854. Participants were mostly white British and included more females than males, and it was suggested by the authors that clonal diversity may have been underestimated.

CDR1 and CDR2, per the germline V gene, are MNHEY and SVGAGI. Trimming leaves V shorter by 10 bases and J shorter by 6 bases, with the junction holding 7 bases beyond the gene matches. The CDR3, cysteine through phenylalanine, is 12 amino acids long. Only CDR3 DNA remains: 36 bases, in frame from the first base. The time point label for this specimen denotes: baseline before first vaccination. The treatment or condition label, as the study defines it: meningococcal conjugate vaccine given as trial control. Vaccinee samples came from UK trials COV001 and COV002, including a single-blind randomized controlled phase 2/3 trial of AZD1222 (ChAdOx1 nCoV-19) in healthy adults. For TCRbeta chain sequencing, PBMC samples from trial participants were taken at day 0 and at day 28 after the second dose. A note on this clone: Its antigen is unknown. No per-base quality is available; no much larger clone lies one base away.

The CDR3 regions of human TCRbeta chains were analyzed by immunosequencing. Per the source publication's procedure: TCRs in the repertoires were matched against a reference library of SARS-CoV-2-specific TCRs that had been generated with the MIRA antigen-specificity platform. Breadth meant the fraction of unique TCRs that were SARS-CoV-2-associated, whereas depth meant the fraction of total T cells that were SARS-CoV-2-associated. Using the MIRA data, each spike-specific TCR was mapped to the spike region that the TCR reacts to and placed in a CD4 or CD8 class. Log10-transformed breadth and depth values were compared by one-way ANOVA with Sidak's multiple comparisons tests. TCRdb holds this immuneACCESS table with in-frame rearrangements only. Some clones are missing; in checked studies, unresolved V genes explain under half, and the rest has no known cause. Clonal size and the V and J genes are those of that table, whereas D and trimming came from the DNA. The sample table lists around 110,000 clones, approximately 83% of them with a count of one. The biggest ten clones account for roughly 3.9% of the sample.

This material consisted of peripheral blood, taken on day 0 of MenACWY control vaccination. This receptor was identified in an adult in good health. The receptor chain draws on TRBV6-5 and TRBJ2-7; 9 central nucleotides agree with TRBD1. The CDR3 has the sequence CATQQGAGEQYF. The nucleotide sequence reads TGTGCCACCCAACAGGGGGCTGGCGAGCAGTACTTC.